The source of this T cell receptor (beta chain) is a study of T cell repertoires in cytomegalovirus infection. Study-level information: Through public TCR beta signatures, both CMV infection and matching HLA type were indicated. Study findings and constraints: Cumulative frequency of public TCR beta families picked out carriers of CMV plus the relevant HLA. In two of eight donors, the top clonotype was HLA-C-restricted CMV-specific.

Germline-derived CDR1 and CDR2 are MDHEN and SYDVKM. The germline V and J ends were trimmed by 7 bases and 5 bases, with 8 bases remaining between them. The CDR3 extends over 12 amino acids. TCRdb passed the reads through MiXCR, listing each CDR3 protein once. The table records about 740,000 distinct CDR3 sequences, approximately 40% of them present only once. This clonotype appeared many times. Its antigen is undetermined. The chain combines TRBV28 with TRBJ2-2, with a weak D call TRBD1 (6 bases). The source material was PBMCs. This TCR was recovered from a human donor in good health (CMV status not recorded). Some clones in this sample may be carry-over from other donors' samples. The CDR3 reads CASTRGTGELFF. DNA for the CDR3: TGTGCCAGCACCAGGGGTACCGGGGAGCTGTTTTTT.